This T cell receptor beta chain was documented in a study of blood T cell repertoires in COVID-19. As originally analysed: Estimates of nucleated cell counts were drawn from the amplification of reference gene primers. Using immunoSEQ multiplex PCR, the repertoire was profiled, and TCRdb retains in-frame clones only, with some absent. Clonal size and the V and J genes are those of that table, whereas D and trimming came from the DNA. Here the sample spans about 200,000 clones, around 80% being singletons. Germline values: CDR1 ENHRY, CDR2 SYGVKD. This CDR3 region has 14 residues. V lost 3 bases to trimming and J lost 6 bases, with 14 bases between them.

The sample consisted of peripheral blood. This clonotype was sampled from a woman aged 80 or over with active or convalescent COVID-19. This chain joins TRBV10-3 and TRBJ1-1; D is possibly TRBD1 (5 bases). The CDR3 region is CAISDQNQGSEAFF. The CDR3 nucleotides are TGTGCCATCAGTGACCAAAACCAGGGTTCTGAAGCTTTCTTT.